The source of this T cell receptor beta chain is a study of shared clonotypes between healthy human individuals. The study's findings and limits: Specimens sampled were limited to blood, with tissue repertoires likely differing. Clonotype sharing among the donors was expected to vary with sequencing depth.

About this clone: Its antigen is unidentified.

Data came from immunoSEQ multiplex PCR; TCRdb stores just in-frame clones and leaves some out. The sample has roughly 500,000 clones, around 78% seen once. V was pared by 6 bases and J by 12 bases, with 18 bases between. Germline CDR1 reads SGHKS; CDR2 reads YYEKEE (reference sequence). The CDR3 extends over 13 amino acids. The receptor was derived from a woman between 40 and 55 years old in good health. Some clones in this sample may be carry-over from other donors' samples. V usage is TRBV5-5 and J usage is TRBJ1-4; D call uncertain. Sample: PBMCs. CDR3 DNA sequence: TGTGCCAGCATCACGTTCGAGAGAGGACAACTGTTTTTT. This translates into CASITFERGQLFF.